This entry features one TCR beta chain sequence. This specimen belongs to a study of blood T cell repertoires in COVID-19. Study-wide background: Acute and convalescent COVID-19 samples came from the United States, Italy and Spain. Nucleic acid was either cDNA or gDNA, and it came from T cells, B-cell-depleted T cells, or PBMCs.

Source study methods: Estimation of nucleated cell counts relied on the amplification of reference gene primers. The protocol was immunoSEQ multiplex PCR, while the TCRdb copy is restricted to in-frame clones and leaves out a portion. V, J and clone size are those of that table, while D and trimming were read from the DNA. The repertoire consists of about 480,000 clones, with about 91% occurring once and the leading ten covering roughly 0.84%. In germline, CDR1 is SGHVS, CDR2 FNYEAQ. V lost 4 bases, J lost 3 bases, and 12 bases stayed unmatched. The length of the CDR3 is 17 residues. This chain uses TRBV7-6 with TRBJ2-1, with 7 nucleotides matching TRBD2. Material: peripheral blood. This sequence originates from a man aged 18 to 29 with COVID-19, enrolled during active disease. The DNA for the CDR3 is TGTGCCAGCAGCTCCACCTCCGGGGGAGGGATCTACAATGAGCAGTTCTTC. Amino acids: CASSSTSGGGIYNEQFF.